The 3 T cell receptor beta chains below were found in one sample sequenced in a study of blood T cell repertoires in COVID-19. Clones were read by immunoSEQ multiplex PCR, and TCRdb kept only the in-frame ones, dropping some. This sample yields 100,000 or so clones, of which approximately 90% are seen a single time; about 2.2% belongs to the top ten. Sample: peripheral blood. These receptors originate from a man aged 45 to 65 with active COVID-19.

For the CDR3, the DNA is TGCGCCAGCCGAAGGGGGACAGAGAACACCGGGGAGCTGTTTTTT. Translating gives CASRRGTENTGELFF. The chain carries TRBV5-1 and TRBJ2-2; 7 bases agree with TRBD1. The CDR3 totals 15 residues. Trimming at V came to 7 bases and at J to 1 base, leaving 7 bases not matched to a gene. Germline V gene sequence: CDR1 SGHRS, CDR2 YFSETQ.

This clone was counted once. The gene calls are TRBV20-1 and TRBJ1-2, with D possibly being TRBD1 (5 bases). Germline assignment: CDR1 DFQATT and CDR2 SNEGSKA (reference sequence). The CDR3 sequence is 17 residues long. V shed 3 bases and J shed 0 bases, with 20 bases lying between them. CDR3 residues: CSASLRGGGPANYGYTF. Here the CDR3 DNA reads TGCAGTGCTAGTCTACGGGGGGGAGGCCCGGCTAACTATGGCTACACCTTC.

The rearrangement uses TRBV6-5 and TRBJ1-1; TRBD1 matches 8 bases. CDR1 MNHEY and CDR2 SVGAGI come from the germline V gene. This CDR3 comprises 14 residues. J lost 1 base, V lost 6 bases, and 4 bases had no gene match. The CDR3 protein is CASRPGTGNTEAFF. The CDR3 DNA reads TGTGCCAGCAGACCGGGGACAGGGAACACTGAAGCTTTCTTT.